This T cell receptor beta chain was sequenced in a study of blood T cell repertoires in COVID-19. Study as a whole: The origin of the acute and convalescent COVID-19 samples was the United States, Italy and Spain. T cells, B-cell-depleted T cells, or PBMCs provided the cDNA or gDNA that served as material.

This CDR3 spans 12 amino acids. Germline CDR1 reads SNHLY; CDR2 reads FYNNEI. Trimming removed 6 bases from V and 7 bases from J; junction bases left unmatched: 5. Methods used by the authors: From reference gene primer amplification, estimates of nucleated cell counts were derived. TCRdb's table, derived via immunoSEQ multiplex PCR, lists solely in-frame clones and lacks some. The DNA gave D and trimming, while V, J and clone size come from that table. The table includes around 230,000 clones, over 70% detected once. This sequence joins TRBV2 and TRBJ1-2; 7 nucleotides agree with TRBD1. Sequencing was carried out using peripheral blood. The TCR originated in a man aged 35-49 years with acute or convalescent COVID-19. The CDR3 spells CASSLDRAGYTF. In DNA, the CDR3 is TGTGCCAGCAGCCTTGACAGGGCTGGCTACACCTTC. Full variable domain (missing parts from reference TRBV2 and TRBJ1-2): EPEVTQTPSHQVTQMGQEVILRCVPISNHLYFYWYRQILGQKVEFLVSFYNNEISEKSEIFDDQFSVERPDGSNFTLKIRSTKLEDSAMYFCASSLDRAGYTFGSGTRLTVV.